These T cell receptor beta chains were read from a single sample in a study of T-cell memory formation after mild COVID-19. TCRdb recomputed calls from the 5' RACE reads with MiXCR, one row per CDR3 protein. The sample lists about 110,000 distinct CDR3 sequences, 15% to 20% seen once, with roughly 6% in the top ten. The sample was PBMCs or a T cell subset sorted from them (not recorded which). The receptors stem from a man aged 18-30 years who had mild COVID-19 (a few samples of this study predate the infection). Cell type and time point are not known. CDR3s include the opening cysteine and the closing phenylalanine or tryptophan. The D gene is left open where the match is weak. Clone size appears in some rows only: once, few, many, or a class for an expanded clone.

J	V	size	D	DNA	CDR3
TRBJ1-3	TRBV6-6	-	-	TGTGCCAGCAGTTCCCCGGGCTCTGGAAACACCATATATTTT	CASSSPGSGNTIYF
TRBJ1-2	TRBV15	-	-	TGTGCCACCAGGACGGTGACAGGCAATTATGGCTACACCTTC	CATRTVTGNYGYTF
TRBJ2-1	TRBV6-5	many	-	TGTGCCAGCAGTTACTCTCTACAGGGCCCCGCTGAGCAGTTCTTC	CASSYSLQGPAEQFF
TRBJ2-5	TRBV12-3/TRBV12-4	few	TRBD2	TGTGCCAGCAGTCGGACTAGCGGGGGGCGGGAGACCCAGTACTTC	CASSRTSGGRETQYF
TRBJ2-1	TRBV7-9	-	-	TGTGCCAGCAGCCACCCTCCAGGGGATGAGCAGTTCTTC	CASSHPPGDEQFF
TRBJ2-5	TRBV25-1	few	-	TGTGCCAGCAGTAAACTACAGGGCCAAGAGACCCAGTACTTC	CASSKLQGQETQYF
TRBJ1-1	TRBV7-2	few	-	TGTGCCAGCAGCCCCCTGGGGGTTGAAGCTTTCTTT	CASSPLGVEAFF
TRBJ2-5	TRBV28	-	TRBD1	TGTGCCAGCACCACGCCGGGACAGGGGGCCCGACGTCAGTACTTC	CASTTPGQGARRQYF
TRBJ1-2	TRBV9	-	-	TGTGCCAGCACCATCGGAGGGGCCGATGGCTACACCTTC	CASTIGGADGYTF
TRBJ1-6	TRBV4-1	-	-	TGCGCCAGCCTGGCGGCGATAGGGCTCAAGGGGGAAAATTCACCCCTCCACTTT	CASLAAIGLKGENSPLHF
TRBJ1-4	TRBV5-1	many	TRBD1	TGCGCCAGCAGCTTGGGACAGGGGAGCAATGAAAAACTGTTTTTT	CASSLGQGSNEKLFF
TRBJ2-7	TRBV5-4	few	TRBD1	TGTGCCAGCAGCTACGACCGGGACAGCTCCTACGAGCAGTACTTC	CASSYDRDSSYEQYF
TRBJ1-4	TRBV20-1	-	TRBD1	TGCAGTGCTAGAGATCGGACAGGTCTGGAAAAACTGTTTTTT	CSARDRTGLEKLFF
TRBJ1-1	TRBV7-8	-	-	TGTGCCAGCAGCATCCACCCGGGGCGCGGGAACACTGAAGCTTTCTTT	CASSIHPGRGNTEAFF
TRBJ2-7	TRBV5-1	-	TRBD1	TGCGCCAGCAGCTTGTTCCGGGACAGTCCAGGCGAGCAGTACTTC	CASSLFRDSPGEQYF
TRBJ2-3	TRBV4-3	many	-	TGCGCCAGCAGCCAAAGCCTAGGGGCAGATACGCAGTATTTT	CASSQSLGADTQYF
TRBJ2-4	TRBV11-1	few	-	TGTGCCAGCAGCCACTCATGGCTATCGGCCAAAAACATTCAGTACTTC	CASSHSWLSAKNIQYF
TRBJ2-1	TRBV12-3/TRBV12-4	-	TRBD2	TGTGCCAGCAGTCACCGGACTAGCGGACCCAATGAGCAGTTCTTC	CASSHRTSGPNEQFF
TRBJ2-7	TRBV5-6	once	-	TGTGCCAGCAGCTCCGGGTCACCCTTTGAGCAGTACTTC	CASSSGSPFEQYF
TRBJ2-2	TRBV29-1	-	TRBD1	TGCAGCGTTAAATGGGACAGGACGTTCGCCGGGGAGCTGTTTTTT	CSVKWDRTFAGELFF
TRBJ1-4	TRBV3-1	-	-	TGTGCCAGCAGCCGTCAGACAACTAATGAAAAACTGTTTTTT	CASSRQTTNEKLFF
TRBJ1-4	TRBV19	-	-	TGTGCCAGTAATCTACAGGGCTTGGCTAATGAAAAACTGTTTTTT	CASNLQGLANEKLFF
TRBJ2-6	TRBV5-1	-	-	TGCGCCAGCAGCTTGGATCCTGGGGCCAACGTCCTGACTTTC	CASSLDPGANVLTF
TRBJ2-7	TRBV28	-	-	TGTGCCAGCAGTCCCACGGACTACGAGCAGTACTTC	CASSPTDYEQYF
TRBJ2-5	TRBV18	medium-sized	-	TGTGCCAGCTCACCACCGTTAAGTGGGGCCGCGGAGACCCAGTACTTC	CASSPPLSGAAETQYF
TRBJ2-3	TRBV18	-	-	TGTGCCAGCTCACCCGTACCCCTCAGCACAGATACGCAGTATTTT	CASSPVPLSTDTQYF
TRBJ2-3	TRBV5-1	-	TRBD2	TGCGCCAGCAGCTTCGGGACTAGCGGATCCACAGATACGCAGTATTTT	CASSFGTSGSTDTQYF
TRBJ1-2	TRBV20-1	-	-	TGCAGTGCTGCCCCGACAGAGATTAAGAGCTACACCTTC	CSAAPTEIKSYTF
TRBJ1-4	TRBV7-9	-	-	TGTGCCAGCAGCTTCTACGGGGAGGAAAAACTGTTTTTT	CASSFYGEEKLFF
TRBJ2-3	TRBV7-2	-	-	TGTGCCAGCAGAAGGGACCGCCGCACAGATACGCAGTATTTT	CASRRDRRTDTQYF
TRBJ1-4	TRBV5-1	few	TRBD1	TGCGCCAGCAGCGTCCGACAGGGTCAGGGGGAAAAACTGTTTTTT	CASSVRQGQGEKLFF
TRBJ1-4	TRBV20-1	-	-	TGCAGTGCTAGGTCTGACAAGGATGAAAAACTGTTTTTT	CSARSDKDEKLFF
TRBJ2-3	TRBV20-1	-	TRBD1	TGCAGTGCTAGACAGGGGGCCGCAGATACGCAGTATTTT	CSARQGAADTQYF
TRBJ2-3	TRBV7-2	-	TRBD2	TGTGCCAGCAGCTTTAGCGGGGGCGGTGATACGCAGTATTTT	CASSFSGGGDTQYF
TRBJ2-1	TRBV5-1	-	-	TGCGCCAGCAGCCTCCACACAGACAGCGGTGAGCAGTTCTTC	CASSLHTDSGEQFF
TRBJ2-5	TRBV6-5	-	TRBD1	TGTGCCAGTGAGAGAGGGGGCGTTAGGGAGACCCAGTACTTC	CASERGGVRETQYF
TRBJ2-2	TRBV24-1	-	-	TGTGCCACCAGTGGGCCGACAGGGAGGCACACCGGGGAGCTGTTTTTT	CATSGPTGRHTGELFF
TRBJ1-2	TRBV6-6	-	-	TGTGCCAGCAGCTACGATAGTACCAGGGTGGGCTATGGCTACACCTTC	CASSYDSTRVGYGYTF
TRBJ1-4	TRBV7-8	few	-	TGTGCCAGCAGCTTAGCCGTAGGGCCTCCGAAAGAGGTGTTTTTT	CASSLAVGPPKEVFF
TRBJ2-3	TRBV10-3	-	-	TGTGCCATCAGTGAGGTCGCGGCGCAAGATACGCAGTATTTT	CAISEVAAQDTQYF
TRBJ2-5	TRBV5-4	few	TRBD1	TGTGCCAGCAGCTCGACAGGGACCAGAGGAGAGACCCAGTACTTC	CASSSTGTRGETQYF
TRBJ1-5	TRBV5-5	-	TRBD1	TGTGCCAGCACCCGGGGTCAGGGGGCGGATCAGCCCCAGCATTTT	CASTRGQGADQPQHF
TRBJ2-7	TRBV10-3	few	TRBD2	TGTGCCATCAGAGCGGGGGCCGATGTCAACGAGCAGTACTTC	CAIRAGADVNEQYF
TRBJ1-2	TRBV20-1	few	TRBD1	TGCAGTGCTAGGGACAGGGGAAACTATGGCTACACCTTC	CSARDRGNYGYTF
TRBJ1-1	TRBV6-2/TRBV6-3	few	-	TGTGCCAGCAGTTACACGCAGGCGAACACTGAAGCTTTCTTT	CASSYTQANTEAFF
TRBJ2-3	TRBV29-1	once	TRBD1	TGCAGCGCCGAGGCTGGGACAGGGGGCACAGATACGCAGTATTTT	CSAEAGTGGTDTQYF